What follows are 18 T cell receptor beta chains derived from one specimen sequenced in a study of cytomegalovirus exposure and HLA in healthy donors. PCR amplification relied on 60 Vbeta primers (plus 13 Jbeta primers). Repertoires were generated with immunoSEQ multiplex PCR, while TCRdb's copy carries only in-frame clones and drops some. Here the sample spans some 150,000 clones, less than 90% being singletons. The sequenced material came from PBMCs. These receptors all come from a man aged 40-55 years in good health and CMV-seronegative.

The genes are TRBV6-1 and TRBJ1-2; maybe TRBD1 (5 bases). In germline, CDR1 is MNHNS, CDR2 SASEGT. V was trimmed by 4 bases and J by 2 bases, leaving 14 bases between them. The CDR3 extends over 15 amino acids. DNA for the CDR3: TGTGCCAGCAGTGTCCTGAGGTCAGGGAACTATGGCTACACCTTC. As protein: CASSVLRSGNYGYTF.

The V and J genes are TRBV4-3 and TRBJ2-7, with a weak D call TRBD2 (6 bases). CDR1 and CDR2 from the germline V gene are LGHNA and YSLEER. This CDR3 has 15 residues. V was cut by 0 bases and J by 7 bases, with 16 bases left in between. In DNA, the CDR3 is TGCGCCAGCAGCCAAGAGGTCGGGGGATTGGGTGAGCAGTACTTC. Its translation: CASSQEVGGLGEQYF.

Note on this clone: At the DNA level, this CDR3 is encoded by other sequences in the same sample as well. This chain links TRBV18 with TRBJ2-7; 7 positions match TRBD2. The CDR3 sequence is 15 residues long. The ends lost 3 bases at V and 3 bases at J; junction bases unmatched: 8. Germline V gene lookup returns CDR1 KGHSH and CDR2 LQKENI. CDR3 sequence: CASSPTRGSGYEQYF. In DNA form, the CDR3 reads TGTGCCAGCTCACCTACGCGGGGGTCCGGCTACGAGCAGTACTTC.

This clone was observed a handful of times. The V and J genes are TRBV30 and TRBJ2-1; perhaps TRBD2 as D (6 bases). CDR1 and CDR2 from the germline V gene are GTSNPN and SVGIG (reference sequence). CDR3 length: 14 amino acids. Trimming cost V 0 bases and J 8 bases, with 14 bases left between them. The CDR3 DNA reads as TGTGCCTGGAGTGTCCCGGGACTTTCGCATGAGCAGTTCTTC. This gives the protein CAWSVPGLSHEQFF.

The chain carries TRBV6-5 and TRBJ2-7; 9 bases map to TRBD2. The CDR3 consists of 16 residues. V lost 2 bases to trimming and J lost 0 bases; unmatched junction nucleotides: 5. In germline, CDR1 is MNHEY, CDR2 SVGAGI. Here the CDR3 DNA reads TGTGCCAGCAGTTACACCGGGACTAGCTTCTCCTACGAGCAGTACTTC. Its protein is CASSYTGTSFSYEQYF.

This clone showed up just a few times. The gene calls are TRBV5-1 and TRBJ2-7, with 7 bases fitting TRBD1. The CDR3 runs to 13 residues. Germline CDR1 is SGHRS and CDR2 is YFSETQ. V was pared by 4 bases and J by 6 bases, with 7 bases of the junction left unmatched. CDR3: CASSEPGQCEQYF. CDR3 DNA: TGCGCCAGCAGCGAACCGGGACAGTGCGAGCAGTACTTC.

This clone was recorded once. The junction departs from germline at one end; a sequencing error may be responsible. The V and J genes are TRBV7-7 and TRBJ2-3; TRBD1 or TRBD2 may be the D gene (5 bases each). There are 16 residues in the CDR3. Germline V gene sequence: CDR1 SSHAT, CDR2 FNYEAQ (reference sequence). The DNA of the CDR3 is TGTGCTAGCAGCTTAGGGAGTGGGGCCCACACAGATACGCAGTATTTT. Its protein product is CASSLGSGAHTDTQYF.

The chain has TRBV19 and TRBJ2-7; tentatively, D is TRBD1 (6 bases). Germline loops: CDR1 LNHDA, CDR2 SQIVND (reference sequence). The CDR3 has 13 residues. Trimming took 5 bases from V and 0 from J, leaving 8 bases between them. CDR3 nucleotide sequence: TGTGCCAGTAGTCAGGGGTTCTCCTACGAGCAGTACTTC. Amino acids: CASSQGFSYEQYF.

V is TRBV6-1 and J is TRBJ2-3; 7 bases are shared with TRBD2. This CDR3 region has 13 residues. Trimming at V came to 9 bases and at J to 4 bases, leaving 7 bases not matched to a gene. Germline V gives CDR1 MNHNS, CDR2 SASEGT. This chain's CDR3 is CASRLGGSDTQYF. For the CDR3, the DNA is TGTGCCAGTCGACTCGGGGGGTCAGATACGCAGTATTTT.

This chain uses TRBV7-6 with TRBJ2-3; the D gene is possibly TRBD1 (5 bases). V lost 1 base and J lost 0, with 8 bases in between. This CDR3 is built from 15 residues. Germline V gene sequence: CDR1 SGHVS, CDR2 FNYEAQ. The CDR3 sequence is CASSLDQGSTDTQYF. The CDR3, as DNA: TGTGCCAGCAGCTTAGACCAGGGAAGCACAGATACGCAGTATTTT. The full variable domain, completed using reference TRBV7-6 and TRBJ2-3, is GAGVSQSPRYKVTKRGQDVALRCDPISGHVSLYWYRQALGQGPEFLTYFNYEAQQDKSGLPNDRFSAERPEGSISTLTIQRTEQRDSAMYRCASSLDQGSTDTQYFGPGTRLTVL.

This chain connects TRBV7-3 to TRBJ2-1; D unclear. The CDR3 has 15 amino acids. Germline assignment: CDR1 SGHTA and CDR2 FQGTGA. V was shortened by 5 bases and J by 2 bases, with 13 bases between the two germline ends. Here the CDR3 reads CASSPSSETYNEQFF. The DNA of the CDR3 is TGTGCCAGCAGCCCGTCTTCCGAGACCTACAATGAGCAGTTCTTC.

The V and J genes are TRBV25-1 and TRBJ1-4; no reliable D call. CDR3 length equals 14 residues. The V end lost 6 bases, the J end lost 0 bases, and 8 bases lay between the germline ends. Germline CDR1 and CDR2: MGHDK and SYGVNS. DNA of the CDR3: TGTGCCAGCAGGTCCGGGGCAACTAATGAAAAACTGTTTTTT. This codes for CASRSGATNEKLFF.

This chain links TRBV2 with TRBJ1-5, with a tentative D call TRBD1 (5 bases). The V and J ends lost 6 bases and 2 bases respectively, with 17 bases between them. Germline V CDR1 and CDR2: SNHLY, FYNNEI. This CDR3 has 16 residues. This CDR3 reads CASSQGGKKGNQPQHF. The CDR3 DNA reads TGTGCCAGCAGCCAGGGAGGAAAAAAAGGCAATCAGCCCCAGCATTTT.

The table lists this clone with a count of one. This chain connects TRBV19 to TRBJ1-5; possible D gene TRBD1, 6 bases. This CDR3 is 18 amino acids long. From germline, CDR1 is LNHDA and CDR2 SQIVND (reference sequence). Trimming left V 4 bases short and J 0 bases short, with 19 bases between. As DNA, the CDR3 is TGTGCCAGTAGTACTATCTCCGGGACACTTTATAGCAATCAGCCCCAGCATTTT. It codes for CASSTISGTLYSNQPQHF.

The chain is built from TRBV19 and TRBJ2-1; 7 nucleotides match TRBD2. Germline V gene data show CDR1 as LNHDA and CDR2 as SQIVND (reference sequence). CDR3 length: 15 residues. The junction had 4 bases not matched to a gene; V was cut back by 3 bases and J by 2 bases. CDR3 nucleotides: TGTGCCAGTAGTATGGGAGGGAGCCCCTACAATGAGCAGTTCTTC. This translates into CASSMGGSPYNEQFF.

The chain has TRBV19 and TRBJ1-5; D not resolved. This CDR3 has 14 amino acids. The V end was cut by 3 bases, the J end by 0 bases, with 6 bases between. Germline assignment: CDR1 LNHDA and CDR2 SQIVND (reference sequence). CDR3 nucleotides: TGTGCCAGTAGTATTTCCCATAGCAATCAGCCCCAGCATTTT. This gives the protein CASSISHSNQPQHF.

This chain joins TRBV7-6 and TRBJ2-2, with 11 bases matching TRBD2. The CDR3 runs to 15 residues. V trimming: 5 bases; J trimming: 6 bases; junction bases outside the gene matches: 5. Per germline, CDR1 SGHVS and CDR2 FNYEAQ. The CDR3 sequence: CASSPSGGQAGELFF. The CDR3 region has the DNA TGTGCCAGCAGCCCTAGCGGGGGGCAGGCCGGGGAGCTGTTTTTT.

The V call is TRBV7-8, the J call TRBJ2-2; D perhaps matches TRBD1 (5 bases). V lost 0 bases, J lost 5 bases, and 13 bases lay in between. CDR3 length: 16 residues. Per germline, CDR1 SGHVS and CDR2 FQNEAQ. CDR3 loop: CASSLASQGLTGELFF. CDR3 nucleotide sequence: TGTGCCAGCAGCTTAGCCAGTCAGGGTCTGACCGGGGAGCTGTTTTTT. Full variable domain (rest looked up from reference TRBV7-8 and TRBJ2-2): GAGVSQSPRYKVAKRGQDVALRCDPISGHVSLFWYQQALGQGPEFLTYFQNEAQLDKSGLPSDRFFAERPEGSVSTLKIQRTQQEDSAVYLCASSLASQGLTGELFFGEGSRLTVL.